The rows below give T cell receptor beta chains drawn from one sample of a study of T cells in localized non-small cell lung cancer. Clones were read by immunoSEQ multiplex PCR, and TCRdb kept only the in-frame ones, dropping some. The table has 2,500 to 4,000 clones, roughly 26% seen once. The specimen comprised lung tumor tissue, sampled before any cancer treatment. The receptors shown here come from a man between 40 and 69 years old with stage I lung adenocarcinoma. The CDR3 runs from the conserved cysteine through the conserved F or W. Fields, in order: J gene, clone size, V gene, D gene, CDR3 protein, CDR3 DNA. The D gene is left open where the match is weak. Clone size is given for some rows only: seen once, a few or many times, or a class if the clone is expanded.

j_call: TRBJ1-1; clone_size: NA; v_call: TRBV30; d_call: TRBD1; cdr3_aa: CAWDREQEAFF; cdr3_nt: TGTGCCTGGGACAGGGAGCAGGAAGCTTTCTTT
j_call: TRBJ1-5; clone_size: NA; v_call: TRBV29-1; d_call: TRBD1; cdr3_aa: CSAQQGASGNQPQHF; cdr3_nt: TGCAGCGCCCAACAGGGGGCATCAGGCAATCAGCCCCAGCATTTT
j_call: TRBJ1-5; clone_size: few; v_call: TRBV29-1; d_call: TRBD1; cdr3_aa: CSVAGTDPNQPQHF; cdr3_nt: TGCAGCGTCGCCGGGACAGACCCCAATCAGCCCCAGCATTTT
j_call: TRBJ2-3; clone_size: NA; v_call: TRBV29-1; d_call: NA; cdr3_aa: CSVERDTLADTQYF; cdr3_nt: TGCAGCGTTGAAAGGGACACTCTGGCAGATACGCAGTATTTT
j_call: TRBJ2-7; clone_size: medium-sized; v_call: TRBV11-3; d_call: TRBD1; cdr3_aa: CASSLVASTGVEQYF; cdr3_nt: TGTGCCAGCAGCTTAGTAGCCTCGACAGGGGTCGAGCAGTACTTC
j_call: TRBJ2-1; clone_size: few; v_call: TRBV30; d_call: TRBD2; cdr3_aa: CAWSLGGSGVYNEQFF; cdr3_nt: TGTGCCTGGAGCCTCGGGGGGAGCGGGGTCTACAATGAGCAGTTCTTC
j_call: TRBJ1-6; clone_size: medium-sized; v_call: TRBV6-8; d_call: NA; cdr3_aa: CASSAGAYNSPLHF; cdr3_nt: TGTGCCAGCAGCGCGGGTGCCTATAATTCACCCCTCCACTTT
j_call: TRBJ2-7; clone_size: many; v_call: TRBV1; d_call: NA; cdr3_aa: CASSQEPSQSSYEQYF; cdr3_nt: TGCGCCAGCAGCCAAGAACCAAGTCAGAGCTCCTACGAGCAGTACTTC
j_call: TRBJ2-7; clone_size: few; v_call: TRBV23-1; d_call: NA; cdr3_aa: CASSPRQNPYEQYF; cdr3_nt: TGCGCCAGCAGTCCTCGCCAGAACCCCTACGAGCAGTACTTC
j_call: TRBJ1-4; clone_size: few; v_call: TRBV7-8; d_call: TRBD1; cdr3_aa: CASSLNFGQGSEKLFF; cdr3_nt: TGTGCCAGCAGCCTCAACTTCGGACAGGGTAGTGAAAAACTGTTTTTT
j_call: TRBJ2-3; clone_size: few; v_call: TRBV7-5; d_call: NA; cdr3_aa: CASSSDRGSDTQYF; cdr3_nt: TGTGCCAGCAGCTCGGACAGGGGGTCAGATACGCAGTATTTT
j_call: TRBJ1-4; clone_size: once; v_call: TRBV25-1; d_call: NA; cdr3_aa: CASRLGVGEKLFF; cdr3_nt: TGTGCCAGCAGACTTGGGGTGGGTGAAAAACTGTTTTTT
j_call: TRBJ1-2; clone_size: NA; v_call: TRBV30; d_call: TRBD1; cdr3_aa: CACGGGTGDYGYTF; cdr3_nt: TGTGCCTGTGGTGGCGGGACAGGGGACTACGGCTACACCTTC
j_call: TRBJ1-5; clone_size: NA; v_call: TRBV28; d_call: TRBD1; cdr3_aa: CASRAIGQGGGNQPQHF; cdr3_nt: TGTGCCAGCCGCGCCATCGGACAGGGAGGCGGCAATCAGCCCCAGCATTTT
j_call: TRBJ2-3; clone_size: few; v_call: TRBV11-3; d_call: NA; cdr3_aa: CASSGRTTSTDTQYF; cdr3_nt: TGTGCCAGCAGCGGACGAACGACTAGCACAGATACGCAGTATTTT
j_call: TRBJ2-3; clone_size: NA; v_call: TRBV28; d_call: NA; cdr3_aa: CASSSPGERADTQYF; cdr3_nt: TGTGCCAGCAGTTCCCCAGGGGAACGGGCAGATACGCAGTATTTT
j_call: TRBJ2-2; clone_size: NA; v_call: TRBV5-1; d_call: TRBD2; cdr3_aa: CASSSLAGGLNTGELFF; cdr3_nt: TGCGCCAGCAGCTCACTAGCGGGGGGACTGAACACCGGGGAGCTGTTTTTT
j_call: TRBJ1-2; clone_size: medium-sized; v_call: TRBV9; d_call: NA; cdr3_aa: CASSTTTAPNYGYTF; cdr3_nt: TGTGCCAGCAGCACAACGACAGCTCCCAACTATGGCTACACCTTC
j_call: TRBJ2-7; clone_size: large; v_call: TRBV18; d_call: TRBD1; cdr3_aa: CASSLNRGPPYEQYF; cdr3_nt: TGTGCCAGCTCACTAAACAGGGGGCCCCCCTACGAGCAGTACTTC
j_call: TRBJ2-1; clone_size: few; v_call: TRBV9; d_call: NA; cdr3_aa: CASSVAEYNEQFF; cdr3_nt: TGTGCCAGCAGCGTAGCAGAATACAATGAGCAGTTCTTC
j_call: TRBJ1-1; clone_size: NA; v_call: TRBV18; d_call: NA; cdr3_aa: CASTRTMGNTEAFF; cdr3_nt: TGTGCCAGCACGAGGACAATGGGGAACACTGAAGCTTTCTTT
j_call: TRBJ1-2; clone_size: NA; v_call: TRBV30; d_call: TRBD1; cdr3_aa: CAWNTGTGHGYTF; cdr3_nt: TGTGCCTGGAATACCGGGACAGGGCATGGCTACACCTTC
j_call: TRBJ1-3; clone_size: NA; v_call: TRBV18; d_call: TRBD1; cdr3_aa: CASSTTPGTAPGNTIYF; cdr3_nt: TGTGCCAGCTCAACGACCCCCGGGACAGCTCCTGGAAACACCATATATTTT
j_call: TRBJ2-2; clone_size: NA; v_call: TRBV5-1; d_call: NA; cdr3_aa: CASSLGTLNTGELFF; cdr3_nt: TGCGCCAGCAGCCTGGGGACCCTTAACACCGGGGAGCTGTTTTTT
j_call: TRBJ1-6; clone_size: large; v_call: TRBV6-8; d_call: NA; cdr3_aa: CASSSLSWGDNSPLHF; cdr3_nt: TGTGCCAGCAGTTCACTCAGCTGGGGAGATAATTCACCCCTCCACTTT
j_call: TRBJ1-2; clone_size: once; v_call: TRBV30; d_call: NA; cdr3_aa: CAWNPQVGGYTF; cdr3_nt: TGTGCCTGGAACCCCCAAGTTGGGGGCTACACCTTC
j_call: TRBJ1-2; clone_size: NA; v_call: TRBV11-3; d_call: NA; cdr3_aa: CASSFDGRDYGYTF; cdr3_nt: TGTGCCAGCAGCTTTGATGGGAGAGACTATGGCTACACCTTC
j_call: TRBJ1-4; clone_size: few; v_call: TRBV6-8; d_call: TRBD1; cdr3_aa: CAISSPGTGEEKLFF; cdr3_nt: TGTGCCATCAGTTCTCCCGGGACAGGGGAGGAAAAACTGTTTTTT
j_call: TRBJ2-7; clone_size: medium-sized; v_call: TRBV12-2; d_call: NA; cdr3_aa: CASRLVSRDRAYEQYF; cdr3_nt: TGTGCAAGTCGCTTAGTTTCTCGCGACAGGGCCTACGAGCAGTACTTC
j_call: TRBJ1-2; clone_size: few; v_call: TRBV30; d_call: NA; cdr3_aa: CAWSVQGYGYTF; cdr3_nt: TGTGCCTGGAGTGTACAGGGCTATGGCTACACCTTC
j_call: TRBJ2-7; clone_size: NA; v_call: TRBV6-8; d_call: NA; cdr3_aa: CASSYGTDVRTYEQYF; cdr3_nt: TGTGCCAGCAGTTATGGGACGGACGTCCGTACTTACGAGCAGTACTTC
j_call: TRBJ2-1; clone_size: medium-sized; v_call: TRBV11-3; d_call: NA; cdr3_aa: CASSLGTSPYNEQFF; cdr3_nt: TGTGCCAGCAGCTTGGGGACCTCCCCCTACAATGAGCAGTTCTTC
j_call: TRBJ2-5; clone_size: few; v_call: TRBV1; d_call: NA; cdr3_aa: CASSRGRDETQYF; cdr3_nt: TGCGCCAGCAGCCGAGGCAGGGACGAGACCCAGTACTTC
j_call: TRBJ2-1; clone_size: medium-sized; v_call: TRBV6-8; d_call: NA; cdr3_aa: CASSYSRDNEQFF; cdr3_nt: TGTGCCAGCAGTTACTCGAGAGATAATGAGCAGTTCTTC
j_call: TRBJ1-5; clone_size: NA; v_call: TRBV15; d_call: TRBD1; cdr3_aa: CATSPDRGLGQPQHF; cdr3_nt: TGTGCCACCAGTCCTGACAGGGGGCTCGGTCAGCCCCAGCATTTT
j_call: TRBJ2-2; clone_size: few; v_call: TRBV4-1; d_call: NA; cdr3_aa: CASSQAETAVGTGELFF; cdr3_nt: TGCGCCAGCAGCCAAGCTGAGACAGCCGTCGGGACCGGGGAGCTGTTTTTT
j_call: TRBJ1-5; clone_size: NA; v_call: TRBV19; d_call: NA; cdr3_aa: CASSMRGKGSNQPQHF; cdr3_nt: TGTGCCAGTAGTATGCGGGGGAAAGGAAGCAATCAGCCCCAGCATTTT
j_call: TRBJ1-1; clone_size: NA; v_call: TRBV29-1; d_call: TRBD1; cdr3_aa: CSVKLQGALNTEAFF; cdr3_nt: TGCAGCGTCAAACTGCAGGGGGCTCTGAACACTGAAGCTTTCTTT
j_call: TRBJ2-3; clone_size: few; v_call: TRBV9; d_call: TRBD2; cdr3_aa: CASSLSTSGGSDTQYF; cdr3_nt: TGTGCCAGCAGCCTCTCGACTAGCGGGGGATCGGATACGCAGTATTTT
j_call: TRBJ1-4; clone_size: NA; v_call: TRBV5-1; d_call: NA; cdr3_aa: CASSLDGSTNEKLFF; cdr3_nt: TGCGCCAGCAGCTTGGACGGTTCAACTAATGAAAAACTGTTTTTT
j_call: TRBJ1-6; clone_size: hyperexpanded; v_call: TRBV19; d_call: TRBD1; cdr3_aa: CASSALRDRGIDSPLHF; cdr3_nt: TGTGCCAGTAGTGCACTCCGGGACAGGGGAATAGATTCACCCCTCCACTTT